The clone carrying this T cell receptor beta chain was detected only a few times. Its antigen is unidentified. The sample originates from a study of T cell repertoires in cytomegalovirus infection. Overall study results and limits: In two of eight donors, the top clonotype was HLA-C-restricted CMV-specific.

TCRdb re-called the reads with MiXCR, one entry per CDR3 protein. The table shows approximately 1,000,000 distinct CDR3 sequences, with around 30% occurring only once. The trim removed 5 bases at V and 7 bases at J, leaving 9 bases unmatched. CDR3 size: 15 residues. In germline, CDR1 is SGHAT, CDR2 FQNNGV. This chain connects TRBV11-2 to TRBJ2-1; 9 positions agree with TRBD1. The sequence was obtained from a human donor in good health (CMV status not recorded). Some clones in this sample may be carry-over from other donors' samples. The sample here was cultured CD8+ T cells from PBMCs, taken from culture after CMV antigen stimulation. In DNA form, the CDR3 reads TGTGCCAGCAGCCTGGCGGGACAGGGTTTGAATGAGCAGTTCTTC. Encoded protein: CASSLAGQGLNEQFF.